Listed below are T cell receptor beta chains from one sample, sequenced in a study of T cells in localized non-small cell lung cancer. The data were produced by immunoSEQ multiplex PCR, yet TCRdb's version contains in-frame clones alone and is incomplete. The table has 25,000 to 35,000 clones, 84% seen once. The sample here was peripheral blood mononuclear cells, taken before any cancer treatment. Every receptor here comes from a man between 40 and 75 years old with stage III lung adenocarcinoma. The CDR3 runs from the conserved cysteine through the conserved F or W. D genes are given only for firm matches. The size entry is marked missing in some rows and otherwise reads once, few, many or a size class.

d_gene | j_gene | len | v_gene | abundance | CDR3nt | CDR3aa
NA | TRBJ1-1 | 14 | TRBV19 | few | TGTGCCAGTACCCCACAGGGATCCATCACTGAAGCTTTCTTT | CASTPQGSITEAFF
NA | TRBJ1-2 | 16 | TRBV18 | NA | TGTGCCAGCTCATCGCGACGGGACGGATTTAACTATGGCTACACCTTC | CASSSRRDGFNYGYTF
TRBD1 | TRBJ1-5 | 17 | TRBV4-1 | NA | TGCGCCAGCAGCCAAGACGACAGGGGTGCCAGCAATCAGCCCCAGCATTTT | CASSQDDRGASNQPQHF
NA | TRBJ2-1 | 13 | TRBV7-9 | few | TGTGCCAGCAGCTTAGCCCGACTCCGTGAGCAGTTCTTC | CASSLARLREQFF
TRBD2 | TRBJ2-7 | 15 | TRBV19 | NA | TGTGCCAGTAGTATGAAGGCGGGAGTGGGATACGAGCAGTACTTC | CASSMKAGVGYEQYF
TRBD1 | TRBJ2-5 | 16 | TRBV28 | NA | TGTGCCAGCAGTGACCCCGGACAGGTCCCGCAAGAGACCCAGTACTTC | CASSDPGQVPQETQYF
NA | TRBJ2-3 | 17 | TRBV4-2 | NA | TGTGCCAGCAGCCAGCCCTCACCCGGGGGCCTAGCAGATACGCAGTATTTT | CASSQPSPGGLADTQYF
NA | TRBJ1-5 | 14 | TRBV6-6 | NA | TGTGCCAGCAGTCCCCGGGACAACTATCAGCCCCAGCATTTT | CASSPRDNYQPQHF
NA | TRBJ2-7 | 14 | TRBV6-1 | NA | TGTGCCAGCAGTGGCGGCAGGAGGATCTACGAGCAGTACTTC | CASSGGRRIYEQYF
TRBD1 | TRBJ1-5 | 14 | TRBV28 | NA | TGTGCCAGCAGCCCGGGACAGGGAGGCCAGCCCCAGCATTTT | CASSPGQGGQPQHF
NA | TRBJ2-2 | 12 | TRBV2 | NA | TGTGCCAGCAGTAGGTCATCCGGGGAGCTGTTTTTT | CASSRSSGELFF
TRBD2 | TRBJ2-1 | 14 | TRBV29-1 | NA | TGCAGCGGGCTGGGCGGGAGGGCCGGGTATGAGCAGTTCTTC | CSGLGGRAGYEQFF
NA | TRBJ2-7 | 17 | TRBV28 | NA | TGTGCCAGCAGCCCACCTAGGGGGAGGGCCCCCTCCTACGAGCAGTACTTC | CASSPPRGRAPSYEQYF
NA | TRBJ1-5 | 14 | TRBV28 | NA | TGTGCCAGCTTAACCGGGATCCCAAGAGGGCCCCAGCATTTT | CASLTGIPRGPQHF
TRBD2 | TRBJ2-1 | 14 | TRBV7-2 | NA | TGTGCCAGCAGCTTAGGACTAGCGAACAATGAGCAGTTCTTC | CASSLGLANNEQFF
TRBD1 | TRBJ1-5 | 15 | TRBV7-6 | NA | TGTGCCAGCAGCCAGATGACAGGGCTCAATCAGCCCCAGCATTTT | CASSQMTGLNQPQHF
NA | TRBJ1-2 | 14 | TRBV28 | once | TGTGCCAGCAGTTTCTCAGCGCCTGTCTATGGCTACACCTTC | CASSFSAPVYGYTF
TRBD1 | TRBJ2-5 | 17 | TRBV28 | NA | TGTGCCAGCAGTTCAATGTCGGACAGGAACCACCAAGAGACCCAGTACTTC | CASSSMSDRNHQETQYF
NA | TRBJ1-2 | 13 | TRBV10-3 | NA | TGTGCCATCAGTGCCTCAGAAGGCGGTGGCTACACCTTC | CAISASEGGGYTF
NA | TRBJ1-2 | 13 | TRBV5-5 | NA | TGTGCCAGCAGCTTGGAGGGATCCTATGGCTACACCTTC | CASSLEGSYGYTF
NA | TRBJ1-1 | 13 | TRBV27 | NA | TGTGCCAGCAGCCGGGACGGTAACACTGAAGCTTTCTTT | CASSRDGNTEAFF
NA | TRBJ1-5 | 11 | TRBV30 | few | TGTGCCTGGGGGAGCAATCAGCCCCAGCATTTT | CAWGSNQPQHF
NA | TRBJ2-1 | 12 | TRBV11-1 | NA | TGTGCCAGCAGCTTAGCGGGGCTCGAGCAGTTCTTC | CASSLAGLEQFF
NA | TRBJ2-7 | 13 | TRBV5-1 | NA | TGCGCCAGCAATGAGGGAGGGGGCTACGAGCAGTACTTC | CASNEGGGYEQYF
NA | TRBJ2-2 | 12 | TRBV28 | NA | TGTGCCAGCGGACTGTGGGGTGTCGGGCTGTTTTTT | CASGLWGVGLFF
NA | TRBJ1-6 | 13 | TRBV6-1 | NA | TGTGCCAGCAGTGAATTTTGGAATTCACCCCTCCACTTT | CASSEFWNSPLHF
NA | TRBJ2-7 | 14 | TRBV2 | NA | TGTGCCAGCATTCGTTCTCTTTGGTTATACGAGCAGTACTTC | CASIRSLWLYEQYF
TRBD1 | TRBJ1-2 | 14 | TRBV29-1 | once | TGCAGCGCCATGGGACAGGGCCGCTCTTCTGGCTACACCTTC | CSAMGQGRSSGYTF
NA | TRBJ1-3 | 17 | TRBV28 | once | TGTGCCAGCAGTTCTGGGACGGGACCCTTAGCTGGAAACACCATATATTTT | CASSSGTGPLAGNTIYF
NA | TRBJ1-1 | 13 | TRBV5-1 | once | TGCGCCAGCTTACGGGAGGGCGGGACTGAAGCTTTCTTT | CASLREGGTEAFF
NA | TRBJ1-4 | 16 | TRBV4-1 | few | TGCGCCAGCAGCCATGGTCATGGAGAGGCGGATGAAAAACTGTTTTTT | CASSHGHGEADEKLFF
NA | TRBJ2-5 | 14 | TRBV6-6 | NA | TGTGCCAGCAGTTACAGGGCCCCCGGGGAGACCCAGTACTTC | CASSYRAPGETQYF
NA | TRBJ2-7 | 13 | TRBV28 | NA | TGTGCCAGCACCGGTCGGCAGGGGTTCGAGCAGTACTTC | CASTGRQGFEQYF
TRBD2 | TRBJ2-1 | 14 | TRBV19 | NA | TGTGCCAGTAGTCCCGGGACTAGCGGGGGTGAGCAGTTCTTC | CASSPGTSGGEQFF
NA | TRBJ2-7 | 12 | TRBV30 | NA | TGTGCCTGGAGTGTATCTGCTTACGAGCAGTACTTC | CAWSVSAYEQYF
NA | TRBJ2-3 | 18 | TRBV7-9 | NA | TGTGCCAGCAGCCCCCCCTTAGAGCGGGAGATCAGGGGGGATACGCAGTATTTT | CASSPPLEREIRGDTQYF
NA | TRBJ2-5 | 14 | TRBV5-1 | NA | TGCGCCAGCAGACAGGGAGGGGTTCGGGAGACCCAGTACTTC | CASRQGGVRETQYF
TRBD2 | TRBJ2-7 | 15 | TRBV9 | NA | TGTGCCAGCAGCGTATTCGAGGGAGGGATCTACGAGCAGTACTTC | CASSVFEGGIYEQYF